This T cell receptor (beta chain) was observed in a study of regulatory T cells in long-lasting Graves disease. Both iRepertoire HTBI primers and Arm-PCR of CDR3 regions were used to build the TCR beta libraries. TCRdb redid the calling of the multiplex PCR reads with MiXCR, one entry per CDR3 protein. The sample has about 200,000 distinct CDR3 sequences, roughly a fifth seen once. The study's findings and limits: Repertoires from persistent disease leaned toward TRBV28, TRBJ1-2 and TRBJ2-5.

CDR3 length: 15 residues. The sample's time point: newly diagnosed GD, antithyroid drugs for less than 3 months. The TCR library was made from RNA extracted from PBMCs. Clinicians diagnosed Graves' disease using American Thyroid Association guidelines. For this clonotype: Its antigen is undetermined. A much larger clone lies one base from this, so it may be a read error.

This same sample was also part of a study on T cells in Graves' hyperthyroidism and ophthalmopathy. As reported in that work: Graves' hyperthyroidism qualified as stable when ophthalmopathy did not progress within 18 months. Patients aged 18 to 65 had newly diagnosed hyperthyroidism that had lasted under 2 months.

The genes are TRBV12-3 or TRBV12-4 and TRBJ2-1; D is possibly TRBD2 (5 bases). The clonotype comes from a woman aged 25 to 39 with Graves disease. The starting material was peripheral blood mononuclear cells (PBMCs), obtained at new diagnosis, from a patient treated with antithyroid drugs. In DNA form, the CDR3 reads TGTGCCAGCACAGTTAGCGTCAGCTCCTACAATGAGCAGCTCTTC. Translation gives CASTVSVSSYNEQLF.